This TCR beta chain was retrieved from a study of T cell responses to AZD1222 COVID-19 vaccine. Study-level information: Second-dose intervals of approximately 4 or approximately 12 weeks were pooled. Findings and caveats of the study: Just six AZD1222 recipients were seropositive at baseline. Spike-wide vaccine-associated CD4 TCRs dominated at 160-218 and 743-854.

TCRdb keeps only in-frame clones here, not all; method: immunoSEQ multiplex PCR. The sample lists around 130,000 clones, over 90% occurring once. Turning to this clone: The antigen remains undetermined.

The CDR3 consists of 18 residues. Losses at the gene ends were 6 bases for V and 3 bases for J; bases not matched to a gene: 13. CDR1 and CDR2 from the germline V gene are SQVTM and ANQGSEA. This chain links TRBV29-1 with TRBJ2-5, with 16 bases identical to TRBD2. This TCR was sampled from an adult in good health. Specimen: peripheral blood, collected on day 0 of AZD1222 vaccination. In DNA, the CDR3 is TGCAGCGTACCTACCGGGACTAGCGGGGGGGCGCATAAAGAGACCCAGTACTTC. Translating gives CSVPTGTSGGAHKETQYF.